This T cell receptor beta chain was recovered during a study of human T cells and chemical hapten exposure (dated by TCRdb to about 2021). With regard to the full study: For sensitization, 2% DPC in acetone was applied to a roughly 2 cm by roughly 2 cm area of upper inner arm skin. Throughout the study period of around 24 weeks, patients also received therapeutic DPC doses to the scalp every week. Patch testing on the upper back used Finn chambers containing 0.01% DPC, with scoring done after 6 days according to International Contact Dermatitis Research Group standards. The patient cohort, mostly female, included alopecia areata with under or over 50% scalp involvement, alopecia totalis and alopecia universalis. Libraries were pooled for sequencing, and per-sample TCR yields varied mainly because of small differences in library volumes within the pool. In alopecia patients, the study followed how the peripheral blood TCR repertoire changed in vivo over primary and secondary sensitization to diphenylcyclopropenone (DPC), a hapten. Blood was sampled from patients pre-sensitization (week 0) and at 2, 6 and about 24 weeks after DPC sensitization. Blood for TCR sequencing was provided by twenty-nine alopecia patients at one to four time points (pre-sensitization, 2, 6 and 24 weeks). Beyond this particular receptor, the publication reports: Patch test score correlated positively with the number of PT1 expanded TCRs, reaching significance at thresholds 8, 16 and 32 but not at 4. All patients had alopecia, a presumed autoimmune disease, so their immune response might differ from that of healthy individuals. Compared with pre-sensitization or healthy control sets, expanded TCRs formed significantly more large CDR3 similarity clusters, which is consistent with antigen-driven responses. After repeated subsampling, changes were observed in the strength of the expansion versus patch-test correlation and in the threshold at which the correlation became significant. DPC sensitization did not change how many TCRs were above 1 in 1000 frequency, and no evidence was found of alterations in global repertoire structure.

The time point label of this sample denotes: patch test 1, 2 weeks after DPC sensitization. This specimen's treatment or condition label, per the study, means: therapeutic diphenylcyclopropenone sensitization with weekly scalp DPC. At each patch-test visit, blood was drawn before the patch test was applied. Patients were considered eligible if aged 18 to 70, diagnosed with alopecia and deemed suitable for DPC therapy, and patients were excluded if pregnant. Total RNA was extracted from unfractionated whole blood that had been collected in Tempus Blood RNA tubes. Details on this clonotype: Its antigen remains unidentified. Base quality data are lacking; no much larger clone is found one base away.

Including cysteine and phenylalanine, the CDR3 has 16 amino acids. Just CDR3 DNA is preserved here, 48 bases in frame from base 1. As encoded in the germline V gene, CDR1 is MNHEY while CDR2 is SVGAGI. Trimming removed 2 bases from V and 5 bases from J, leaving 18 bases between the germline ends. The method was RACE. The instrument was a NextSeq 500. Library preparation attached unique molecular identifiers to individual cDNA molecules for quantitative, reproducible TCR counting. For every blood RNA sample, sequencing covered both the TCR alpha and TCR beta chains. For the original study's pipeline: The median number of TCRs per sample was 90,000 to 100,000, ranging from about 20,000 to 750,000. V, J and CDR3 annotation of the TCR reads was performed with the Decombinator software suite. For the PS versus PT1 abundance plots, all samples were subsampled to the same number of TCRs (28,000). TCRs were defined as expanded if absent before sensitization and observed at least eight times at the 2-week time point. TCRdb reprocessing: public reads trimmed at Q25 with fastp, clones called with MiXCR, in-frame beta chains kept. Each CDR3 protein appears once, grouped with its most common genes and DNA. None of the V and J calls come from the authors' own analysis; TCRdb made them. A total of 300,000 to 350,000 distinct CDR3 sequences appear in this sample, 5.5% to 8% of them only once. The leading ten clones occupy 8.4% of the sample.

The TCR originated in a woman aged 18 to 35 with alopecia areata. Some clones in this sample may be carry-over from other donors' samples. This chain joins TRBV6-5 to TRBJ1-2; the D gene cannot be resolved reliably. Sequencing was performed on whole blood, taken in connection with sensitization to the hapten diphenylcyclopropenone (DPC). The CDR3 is CASSYTRAGTSYGYTF. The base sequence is TGTGCCAGCAGTTACACGAGGGCCGGAACAAGTTATGGCTACACCTTC.